This T cell receptor beta chain is from a study of graft-versus-host responses after intestinal transplantation. Study conclusions and caveats: Allografts of one patient group, those with graft-donor T cell macrochimerism, had high graft-versus-host to host-versus-graft clonal ratios.

Only in-frame clones appear in the TCRdb table, and some are missing; sequencing was by immunoSEQ multiplex PCR. The sample has 95,000 or so clones; about nine tenths are singletons. Regarding this clone: As yet, its antigen is unknown.

Per germline, CDR1 SNHLY and CDR2 FYNNEI. The CDR3 loop spans 13 amino acids. V trimming: 3 bases; J trimming: 5 bases; junction bases outside the gene matches: 3. Sequences were derived from PBMCs, sampled around 68 weeks after intestinal transplant. The clonotype comes from a human patient who received an intestinal transplant, so some T cells may come from the graft donor. The rearrangement uses TRBV2 and TRBJ1-2; 7 bases align to TRBD1. The CDR3 DNA reads as TGTGCCAGCAGTGAGAGACAGGGTTATGGCTACACCTTC. Its protein product is CASSERQGYGYTF.